What follows is one T cell receptor (beta chain) and its context. The antigen is unknown. This may be a read error: a much more frequent sequence differs by one nucleotide. The conserved final phenylalanine or tryptophan is absent from the CDR3, which likely points to a read error. The entry originates in a study of type 1 and type 2 diabetes patients. Across the whole study: From PBMCs, CD4+ and CD8+ T cells were isolated by magnetic microbeads. The study, taken as a whole, reports: Between type 2 diabetes and control samples, V and J usage averaged approximately 0.97 correlation.

Each diabetic donor fulfilled classification criteria for either type 1 or type 2. Amplification started from genomic DNA. The TCR beta CDR3 region was amplified using 30 forward and 13 reverse primers. TCRdb re-called the multiplex PCR reads with MiXCR, one entry per CDR3 protein. The profile covers a few hundred thousand distinct CDR3 sequences, with around 47% appearing a single time and about an eighth taken by the ten largest. This CDR3 has 19 residues. V dropped 0 bases and J dropped 6 bases, with 25 bases sitting between them. Looked up from germline, CDR1 is SGHDT and CDR2 is YYEEEE. This TCR came from a man aged 18-30 years with type 2 diabetes. Sequencing used peripheral blood mononuclear cells (PBMCs). The chain carries TRBV5-6 and TRBJ1-5; tentatively, D is TRBD1 (5 bases). CDR3 DNA: TGTGCCAGCAGCTTGGATGGGGGGAGAGGGCCCTCAAACGGTCAGCCCCAGCATTAT. This gives the protein CASSLDGGRGPSNGQPQHY.